This T cell receptor beta chain was sequenced for a study of siplizumab effects on memory and regulatory T cells. Comments on this clone: Its antigen is not known.

Approximately 10^5 TCR templates were measured in each sample. Measured with immunoSEQ multiplex PCR; TCRdb has only the in-frame clones, and not every one. The table shows about 110,000 clones, with 92% occurring only once. Germline trimming cut 6 bases from V and 4 bases from J; bases unmatched to any gene: 11. The CDR3 has 15 residues. Germline V gives CDR1 MDHEN, CDR2 SYDVKM. Overall study findings and caveats: The average Treg-derived proportion among mappable alloreactive CD4+ clones was 65% to 75% with siplizumab versus about 28% in controls. An assignable naive or memory phenotype was lacking in roughly 80-97% of proliferating CD4+ or CD8+ clones. Naive T cells looked more diverse than memory cells and looked like major alloresponse contributors.

Sample: Tregs sorted from blood. This TCR was recovered from a human donor in good health. This chain links TRBV28 with TRBJ2-7, with 8 nucleotides matching TRBD2. CDR3 sequence reads: CASRHGGEGNYEQYF. Here the CDR3 DNA reads TGTGCCAGCAGGCACGGGGGGGAGGGGAATTACGAGCAGTACTTC.